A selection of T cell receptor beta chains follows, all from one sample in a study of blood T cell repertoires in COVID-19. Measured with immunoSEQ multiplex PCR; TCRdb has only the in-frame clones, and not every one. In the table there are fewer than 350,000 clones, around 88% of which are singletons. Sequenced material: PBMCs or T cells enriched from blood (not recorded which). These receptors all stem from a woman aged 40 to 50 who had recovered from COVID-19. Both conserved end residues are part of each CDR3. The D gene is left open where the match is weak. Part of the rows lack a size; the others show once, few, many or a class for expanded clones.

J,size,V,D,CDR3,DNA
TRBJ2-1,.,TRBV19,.,CASRKGLAWGEQFF,TGTGCCAGTAGAAAAGGCCTAGCATGGGGTGAGCAGTTCTTC
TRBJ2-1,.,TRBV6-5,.,CASSWAGMDEQFF,TGTGCCAGCAGTTGGGCAGGGATGGATGAGCAGTTCTTC
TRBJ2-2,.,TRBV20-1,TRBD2,CSASSPGTSGNTGELFF,TGCAGTGCTAGTTCCCCGGGGACTAGCGGGAACACCGGGGAGCTGTTTTTT
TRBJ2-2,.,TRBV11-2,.,CASSLNSNTGELFF,TGTGCCAGCAGCCTAAACTCGAACACCGGGGAGCTGTTTTTT
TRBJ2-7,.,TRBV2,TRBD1,CASTGQGYEQYF,TGTGCCAGCACGGGACAGGGCTACGAGCAGTACTTC
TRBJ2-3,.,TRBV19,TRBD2,CASSMAGEGDTQYF,TGTGCCAGTAGTATGGCGGGAGAGGGAGATACGCAGTATTTT
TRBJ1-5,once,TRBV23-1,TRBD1,CASSQSGSGGARQPQHF,TGCGCCAGCAGTCAATCGGGGTCAGGGGGCGCTCGTCAGCCCCAGCATTTT
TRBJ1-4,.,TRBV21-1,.,CASSPIVRGIAATNEKLFF,TGTGCCAGCAGCCCGATCGTTAGGGGGATCGCCGCAACTAATGAAAAACTGTTTTTT
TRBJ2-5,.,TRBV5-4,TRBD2,CASSLLSAGGTLTETQYF,TGTGCCAGCAGCTTATTATCCGCGGGAGGGACCCTGACTGAGACCCAGTACTTC
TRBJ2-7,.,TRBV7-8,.,CASTPRGSSYEQYF,TGTGCCAGCACCCCTAGGGGGAGCTCCTACGAGCAGTACTTC
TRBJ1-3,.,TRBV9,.,CASSPRESASRNTIYF,TGTGCCAGCAGCCCCAGGGAATCGGCATCCAGAAACACCATATATTTT
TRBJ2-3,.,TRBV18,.,CASSPRGSDTQYF,TGTGCCAGCTCACCTAGGGGGTCAGATACGCAGTATTTT
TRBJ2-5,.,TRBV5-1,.,CASTELRGETQYF,TGCGCCAGCACTGAGCTCCGGGGGGAGACCCAGTACTTC
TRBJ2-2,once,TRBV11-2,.,CASSLSLGTGELFF,TGTGCCAGCAGCTTGTCTCTCGGCACCGGGGAGCTGTTTTTT
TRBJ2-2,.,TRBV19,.,CASSRGAGELFF,TGTGCCAGTAGTAGAGGCGCCGGGGAGCTGTTTTTT
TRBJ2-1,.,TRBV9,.,CASSVAPRGGLAANEQFF,TGTGCCAGCAGCGTAGCCCCGCGGGGTGGTTTAGCGGCTAATGAGCAGTTCTTC
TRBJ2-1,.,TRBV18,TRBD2,CASSPDAAGGGNEQFF,TGTGCCAGCTCACCGGACGCAGCGGGAGGCGGTAATGAGCAGTTCTTC
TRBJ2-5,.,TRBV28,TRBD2,CASSSYPYLAERGETQYF,TGTGCCAGCAGTTCCTACCCCTACCTAGCGGAACGGGGAGAGACCCAGTACTTC
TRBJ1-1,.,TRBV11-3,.,CASSPGPGENTEAFF,TGTGCCAGCAGCCCAGGGCCGGGGGAGAACACTGAAGCTTTCTTT
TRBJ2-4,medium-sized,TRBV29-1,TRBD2,CSVEGEGNIQYF,TGCAGCGTTGAGGGGGAGGGAAACATTCAGTACTTC
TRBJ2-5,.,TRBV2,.,CASSESAGRETQYF,TGTGCCAGCAGTGAATCGGCGGGAAGAGAGACCCAGTACTTC
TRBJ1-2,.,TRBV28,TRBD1,CASSLEQGAIRGYTF,TGTGCCAGCAGTTTAGAACAGGGGGCGATTCGTGGCTACACCTTC
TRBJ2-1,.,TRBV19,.,CASTPLGGRDEQFF,TGTGCCAGTACTCCTTTAGGGGGACGGGATGAGCAGTTCTTC
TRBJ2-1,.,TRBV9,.,CASSPRGQGVNEQFF,TGTGCCAGCAGCCCTCGGGGGCAGGGGGTTAATGAGCAGTTCTTC
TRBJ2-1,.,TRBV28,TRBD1,CASRQGLDAQFF,TGTGCCAGCAGACAGGGGTTGGATGCTCAGTTCTTC
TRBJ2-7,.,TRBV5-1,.,CASSLDGLASLEQYF,TGCGCCAGCAGCTTGGACGGCCTAGCGTCTCTCGAGCAGTACTTC
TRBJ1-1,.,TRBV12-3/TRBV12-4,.,CASSLKDSTEAFF,TGTGCCAGCAGTTTGAAGGACAGCACTGAAGCTTTCTTT
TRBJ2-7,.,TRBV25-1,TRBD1,CASSGGRGRDSILSEQYF,TGTGCCAGCAGTGGTGGAAGGGGTCGGGACAGCATCCTGTCGGAGCAGTACTTC
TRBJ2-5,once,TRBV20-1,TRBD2,CSGLARETQYF,TGCAGCGGACTAGCTAGGGAGACCCAGTACTTC
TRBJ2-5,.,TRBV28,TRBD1,CASSSTGQGRWETQYF,TGTGCCAGCAGTTCCACTGGACAGGGGAGGTGGGAGACCCAGTACTTC
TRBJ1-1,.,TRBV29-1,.,CSVTTNTEAFF,TGCAGCGTAACAACGAACACTGAAGCTTTCTTT
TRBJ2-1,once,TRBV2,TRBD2,CASRSGTPGNEQFF,TGTGCCAGCAGGAGCGGGACCCCCGGAAATGAGCAGTTCTTC
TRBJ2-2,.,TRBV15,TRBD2,CATSRGTSGLPNTGELFF,TGTGCCACCAGCAGAGGGACTAGCGGTCTCCCGAACACCGGGGAGCTGTTTTTT